The sequence of this T cell receptor (beta chain) was determined in a study of T cell responses to AZD1222 COVID-19 vaccine. Study details: The study pooled second doses at about 4 or about 12 weeks.

Sequencing used immunoSEQ multiplex PCR; TCRdb keeps in-frame clones, though not all of them. Among 78,000 or so clones listed, about 87% were seen once. This CDR3 has 15 amino acids. CDR1 is SQVTM, CDR2 ANQGSEA, per germline. Trimming cost V 7 bases and J 4 bases; bases outside gene matches: 12. Sequencing was performed on peripheral blood, taken on day 0 of AZD1222 vaccination. This clonotype originated in an adult in good health. The chain couples TRBV29-1 to TRBJ1-4, with 7 bases identical to TRBD1. The CDR3 DNA is TGCAGCGCCATAAACCAACAGGGGTTTAATGAAAAACTGTTTTTT. This codes for CSAINQQGFNEKLFF.